The T cell receptor (beta chain) under discussion was sequenced for a study of cytomegalovirus exposure and HLA in healthy donors. Study summary: Of the donors genotyped, several hundred in all, 65% to 90% fell in the Caucasian-associated ancestry cluster. The study's findings and limits: Previously analyzed data showed that most TCR beta V segments were productive at a frequency of about 87% or about 30%.

PCR amplification relied on 60 Vbeta primers (plus 13 Jbeta primers). The protocol was immunoSEQ multiplex PCR, while the TCRdb copy is restricted to in-frame clones and leaves out a portion. The sample holds hundreds of thousands of clones, 80% to 90% seen once. Germline lookup yields CDR1 SGHNT and CDR2 YYREEE (reference sequence). The CDR3 consists of 15 residues. The ends lost 6 bases at V and 3 bases at J; junction bases unmatched: 11. As to this clone: Antigen specificity is unknown.

The chain combines TRBV5-4 with TRBJ2-7; 8 nucleotides agree with TRBD2. This clonotype was sampled from a woman between 18 and 30 years old in good health and CMV-seronegative. Sequenced input: PBMCs. The CDR3 sequence: CASTRGGSENYEQYF. The DNA for the CDR3 is TGTGCCAGCACCCGGGGGGGGTCCGAGAACTACGAGCAGTACTTC.